A selection of T cell receptor beta chains follows, all from one sample in a study of OX40 agonist ivuxolimab in advanced cancers. Data came from immunoSEQ multiplex PCR; TCRdb stores just in-frame clones and leaves some out. Found here are more than 80,000 clones, around 88% of them singletons; the top ten hold 1.4% to 1.5%. The sample was CD4+ or CD8+ T cells sorted from blood, taken in a trial of the OX40 agonist ivuxolimab. Source of these receptors: an adult with an advanced solid tumor such as melanoma, head and neck, liver or kidney cancer. The CDR3 runs from the conserved cysteine through the conserved F or W. The D gene is left open where the match is weak. Where a row states a size, it is once, few, many or the class of an expanded clone; other rows omit it.

cdr3_length d_call j_call v_call clone_size cdr3_nt cdr3_aa
11 . TRBJ2-3 TRBV20-1 . TGCAGTGCTAGGGCCCTGGATACGCAGTATTTT CSARALDTQYF
16 TRBD2 TRBJ2-1 TRBV7-9 . TGTGCCAGCAGCTTAGCAGGACTAGCGGGTAGAAATGAGCAGTTCTTC CASSLAGLAGRNEQFF
13 . TRBJ1-2 TRBV28 . TGTGCCAGCAGTCCTGGGACCCTCCCTGGCTACACCTTC CASSPGTLPGYTF
14 TRBD2 TRBJ2-7 TRBV6-5 . TGTGCCAGCAGTTACGTAGCGGGAGGGCGCGAGCAGTACTTC CASSYVAGGREQYF
15 TRBD1 TRBJ1-1 TRBV10-2 . TGCGCCAGCAGGGGGGTAGACAGGGGAGAAACTGAAGCTTTCTTT CASRGVDRGETEAFF
15 . TRBJ2-1 TRBV11-2 . TGTGCCAGCAGCTTAAATCCCAGCTCCTACAATGAGCAGTTCTTC CASSLNPSSYNEQFF
14 TRBD1 TRBJ2-7 TRBV6-6 . TGTGCCAGCAGCCGACAGGGGGCCACGTACGAGCAGTACTTC CASSRQGATYEQYF
15 TRBD2 TRBJ2-1 TRBV29-1 . TGCAGCGTCCAAGGGGGAGCGGGAGGTCTGAATGAGCAGTTCTTC CSVQGGAGGLNEQFF
14 TRBD2 TRBJ2-5 TRBV19 . TGTGCCACCAGGGGCACCGGCGGGGGGGAGACCCAGTACTTC CATRGTGGGETQYF
13 . TRBJ2-5 TRBV14 many TGTGCCAGCATTTCCTCCACACAAGAGACCCAGTACTTC CASISSTQETQYF
16 . TRBJ1-3 TRBV18 . TGTGCCAGCTCAACCTCGGGGGGTACCTCTGGAAACACCATATATTTT CASSTSGGTSGNTIYF
14 . TRBJ1-3 TRBV6-5 . TGTGCCAGCAGTGGGCAGGGAGTAGGAAACACCATATATTTT CASSGQGVGNTIYF
15 TRBD1 TRBJ1-3 TRBV6-1 . TGTGCCAGCAGCCGACAGGGCAACTCTGGAAACACCATATATTTT CASSRQGNSGNTIYF
15 TRBD1 TRBJ1-6 TRBV7-2 . TGTGCCAGCAGCTTAGGGGACAGGAGGTATTCACCCCTCCACTTT CASSLGDRRYSPLHF
11 . TRBJ1-1 TRBV28 once TGTGCCAGCAGTCGGTATACTGAAGCTTTCTTT CASSRYTEAFF
15 . TRBJ2-2 TRBV7-9 few TGTGCCAGCAGCCCTCGACAGGCGAACACCGGGGAGCTGTTTTTT CASSPRQANTGELFF
18 . TRBJ2-7 TRBV7-6 few TGTGCCAGCAGCTTGGGTACGGGGGCTCCTACCGCTGGTTACGAGCAGTACTTC CASSLGTGAPTAGYEQYF
13 . TRBJ2-5 TRBV6-5 . TGTGCCAGCAGGACACAGGGTTTAGAGACCCAGTACTTC CASRTQGLETQYF
15 TRBD1 TRBJ1-1 TRBV5-6 . TGTGCCAGCAGCTTGGCCGGGACAGAGTACACTGAAGCTTTCTTT CASSLAGTEYTEAFF
16 . TRBJ1-2 TRBV4-1 . TGCGCCAGCAGCCAAGGGGTCGGCGGGAATAACTATGGCTACACCTTC CASSQGVGGNNYGYTF
14 . TRBJ1-2 TRBV7-8 . TGTGCCAGCAGGTCCTCCGCCAGGTCCTATGGCTACACCTTC CASRSSARSYGYTF
15 . TRBJ2-7 TRBV6-4 . TGTGCCAGCAGTGACTCTGAATACAGGGAGAGCGAGCAGTACTTC CASSDSEYRESEQYF
15 TRBD2 TRBJ2-3 TRBV7-3 . TGTGCCAGCAGCTCAGGACTAGCGGGGACAGATACGCAGTATTTT CASSSGLAGTDTQYF
15 TRBD1 TRBJ2-5 TRBV5-6 . TGTGCCAGCAGGCGACGGACAGGGGGCGCAGAGACCCAGTACTTC CASRRRTGGAETQYF